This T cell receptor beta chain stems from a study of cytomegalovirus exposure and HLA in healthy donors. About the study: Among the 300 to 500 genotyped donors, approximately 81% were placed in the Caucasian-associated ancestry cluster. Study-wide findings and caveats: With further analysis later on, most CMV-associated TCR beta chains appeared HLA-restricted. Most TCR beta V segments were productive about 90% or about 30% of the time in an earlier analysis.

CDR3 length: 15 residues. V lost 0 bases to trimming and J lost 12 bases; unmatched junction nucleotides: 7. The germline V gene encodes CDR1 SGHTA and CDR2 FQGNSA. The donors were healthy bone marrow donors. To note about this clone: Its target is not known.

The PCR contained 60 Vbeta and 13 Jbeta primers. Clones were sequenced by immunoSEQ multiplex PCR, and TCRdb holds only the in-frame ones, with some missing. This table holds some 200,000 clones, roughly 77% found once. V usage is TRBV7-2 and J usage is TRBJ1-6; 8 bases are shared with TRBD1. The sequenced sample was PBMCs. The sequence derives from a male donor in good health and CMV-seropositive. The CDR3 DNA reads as TGTGCCAGCAGCTTAGCTAGGACAGGGTTAATACCCCTCCACTTT. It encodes CASSLARTGLIPLHF.